This is a list of T cell receptor beta chains from one sample in a study of T-cell memory formation after mild COVID-19. A single record per CDR3 protein comes from TCRdb applying MiXCR to the 5' RACE reads. The sample records 450,000 or so distinct CDR3 sequences, roughly 25% being singletons. The sample was PBMCs or a T cell subset sorted from them (not recorded which). Receptors were obtained from an adult woman who had mild COVID-19 (a few samples of this study predate the infection). Cell type and time point are not known. CDR3s include the opening cysteine and the closing phenylalanine or tryptophan. The D gene is left open where the match is weak. Not every row has a clone size; where given, it reads once, few, many or a size class.

-,few,TRBV9,TRBJ2-1,TGTGCCAGCAGCCTTGGAGGCCCTAGCTCCTACAATGAGCAGTTCTTC,CASSLGGPSSYNEQFF
TRBD1,many,TRBV6-2/TRBV6-3,TRBJ2-7,TGTGCCAGCAGCACACCCCTGGACAGGACGTCTAAAGTTTCCTACGAGCAGTACTTC,CASSTPLDRTSKVSYEQYF
-,-,TRBV7-8,TRBJ2-1,TGTGCCAGCAGCTTCCACCCCAATGAGCAGTTCTTC,CASSFHPNEQFF
-,-,TRBV5-6,TRBJ2-7,TGTGCCAGCAGCTCAACGAAGGCCGTGGGTTACGAGCAGTACTTC,CASSSTKAVGYEQYF
-,-,TRBV27,TRBJ2-1,TGTGCCAGCAGGGCTAATAATGAGCAGTTCTTC,CASRANNEQFF
TRBD2,few,TRBV12-3/TRBV12-4,TRBJ2-5,TGTGCCAGCAGTTTGGCTAGCGGGGGTACAGAGACCCAGTACTTC,CASSLASGGTETQYF
-,-,TRBV7-8,TRBJ2-3,TGTGCCAGCAGCTTTAAGGGGATTCACGGGAGTCTCCCAGATACGCAGTATTTT,CASSFKGIHGSLPDTQYF
-,few,TRBV18,TRBJ2-5,TGTGCCAGCTCACCACTCGATCTCCCCCAAGAGACCCAGTACTTC,CASSPLDLPQETQYF
-,few,TRBV25-1,TRBJ1-1,TGTGCCAGCAGTCGAGACAGCTTACCGAACACTGAAGCTTTCTTT,CASSRDSLPNTEAFF
TRBD2,-,TRBV5-1,TRBJ2-7,TGCGCCAGCAGCTTGGGTGAGGGAGGGAGCCCCTACGAGCAGTACTTC,CASSLGEGGSPYEQYF
-,few,TRBV7-2,TRBJ2-7,TGTGCCAGCAGCTTAAAGACAGGACCCTACGAGCAGTACTTC,CASSLKTGPYEQYF
-,-,TRBV18,TRBJ1-5,TGTGCCAGCTCACCGACAGATCGCAATCAGCCCCAGCATTTT,CASSPTDRNQPQHF
-,-,TRBV5-5,TRBJ2-7,TGTGCCAGCAGCCCGGGGGACAGAGCCGAGCAGTACTTC,CASSPGDRAEQYF
-,few,TRBV6-2/TRBV6-3,TRBJ2-7,TGTGCCAGCAAAATTAGCGAGATTCCGTCCTACGAGCAGTACTTC,CASKISEIPSYEQYF
-,-,TRBV5-1,TRBJ2-7,TGCGCCAGCAGCTTTTCGTGGGGGCCATCCTACGAGCAGTACTTC,CASSFSWGPSYEQYF
TRBD2,-,TRBV7-9,TRBJ2-7,TGTGCCAGCAGTCCACGGGAGGGCTACGAGCAGTACTTC,CASSPREGYEQYF
-,-,TRBV14,TRBJ2-1,TGTGCCAGCAGCCAAGATCGGCTGGCGGGGAGCTCCTACAATGAGCAGTTCTTC,CASSQDRLAGSSYNEQFF
TRBD1,many,TRBV7-3,TRBJ1-1,TGTGCCAGCAGCTCCGGACAGGGTAGTACTGAAGCTTTCTTT,CASSSGQGSTEAFF
TRBD2,-,TRBV5-1,TRBJ2-7,TGCGCCAGCAGCCCGGACGGGACTAGCTTCTACGAGCAGTACTTC,CASSPDGTSFYEQYF
TRBD1,many,TRBV5-1,TRBJ1-1,TGCGCCAGCAGCTTCACGACAGGGGGCACTGAAGCTTTCTTT,CASSFTTGGTEAFF
-,once,TRBV11-3,TRBJ1-1,TGTGCCAGCAGCATACAACAGGGATGTGAAGCTTTCTTT,CASSIQQGCEAFF
-,-,TRBV5-1,TRBJ1-2,TGCGCCAGCAGCATAAAGACAGGCCCGAGCTATGGCTACACCTTC,CASSIKTGPSYGYTF
-,-,TRBV20-1,TRBJ2-2,TGCAGTGCTAGTTCGACGGGGGCCCACACCGGGGAGCTGTTTTTT,CSASSTGAHTGELFF
-,many,TRBV12-3/TRBV12-4,TRBJ1-4,TGTGCCAGCACTGGACATAATGAAAAACTGTTTTTT,CASTGHNEKLFF
-,few,TRBV12-3/TRBV12-4,TRBJ2-3,TGTGCCAGCAGTTACCTAGGGGGGTCAGATACGCAGTATTTT,CASSYLGGSDTQYF
-,-,TRBV6-2/TRBV6-3,TRBJ2-1,TGTGCCAGCAGTTACTCCTCCGGGAGAAGGCATTACCATGAGCAGTTCTTC,CASSYSSGRRHYHEQFF
-,-,TRBV29-1,TRBJ1-1,TGCAGCGTTGTGGGACACCTGAACACTGAAGCTTTCTTT,CSVVGHLNTEAFF
-,-,TRBV5-1,TRBJ2-6,TGCGCCAGCGAGGACAGCTCTGGGGCCAACGTCCTGACTTTC,CASEDSSGANVLTF
-,few,TRBV6-5,TRBJ1-5,TGTGCCAGCAGTTACTCGAGTCGCACAGGGATGAATCAGCCCCAGCATTTT,CASSYSSRTGMNQPQHF
TRBD2,few,TRBV5-1,TRBJ2-3,TGCGCCAGCAGCTTGGCCGCTAGCGGGAGCGGGGATACGCAGTATTTT,CASSLAASGSGDTQYF
-,few,TRBV7-9,TRBJ1-6,TGTGCCAGCAGCTTCTGGCAGGGAGAGGGTAATTCACCCCTCCACTTT,CASSFWQGEGNSPLHF
-,-,TRBV6-2/TRBV6-3,TRBJ1-5,TGTGCCAGCAGTGGGAACGGTCGGAGCTGGGGAAATCAGCCCCAGCATTTT,CASSGNGRSWGNQPQHF
-,few,TRBV3-1,TRBJ1-1,TGTGCCAGCAGCCAAGTCTGGGAGGGAGCCACTGAAGCTTTCTTT,CASSQVWEGATEAFF
TRBD1,few,TRBV27,TRBJ2-7,TGTGCCAGCAGTTCGGTCAGGGGGATAGGAGAGCAGTACTTC,CASSSVRGIGEQYF
-,-,TRBV30,TRBJ2-1,TGTGCCTGGAAGAGCGGCAGCTCCTACAATGAGCAGTTCTTC,CAWKSGSSYNEQFF
-,few,TRBV2,TRBJ2-7,TGTGCCAGCAGGGCCGGGTACTCCTACGAGCAGTACTTC,CASRAGYSYEQYF
-,-,TRBV30,TRBJ1-2,TGTGCCTGGAGTAGGTACCTGAGGACTAACTATGGCTACACCTTC,CAWSRYLRTNYGYTF
-,-,TRBV5-1,TRBJ2-2,TGCGCCAGCAGCGAACAACAGTCAACCGGGGAGCTGTTTTTT,CASSEQQSTGELFF
-,-,TRBV5-1,TRBJ2-7,TGCGCCAGCAGCTCAACCGGGCCGACCTACGAGCAGTACTTC,CASSSTGPTYEQYF
TRBD1,-,TRBV10-3,TRBJ1-4,TGTGCCATCAGTGATTCGGGACAGGCTAATGAAAAACTGTTTTTT,CAISDSGQANEKLFF
-,few,TRBV20-1,TRBJ1-5,TGCAGTGCTAGTAAAGGGAGGCCCCAGCATTTT,CSASKGRPQHF
TRBD1,few,TRBV5-1,TRBJ1-2,TGCGCCAGCAGCCTGGACAGGATGAACTATGGCTACACCTTC,CASSLDRMNYGYTF
TRBD2,-,TRBV27,TRBJ2-3,TGTGCCACCGGGGGGGGCGCATCCCCAGATACGCAGTATTTT,CATGGGASPDTQYF
TRBD2,-,TRBV5-1,TRBJ2-3,TGCGCCAGCCAGGAGGCTAGCGGGAGAGGAGATACGCAGTATTTT,CASQEASGRGDTQYF